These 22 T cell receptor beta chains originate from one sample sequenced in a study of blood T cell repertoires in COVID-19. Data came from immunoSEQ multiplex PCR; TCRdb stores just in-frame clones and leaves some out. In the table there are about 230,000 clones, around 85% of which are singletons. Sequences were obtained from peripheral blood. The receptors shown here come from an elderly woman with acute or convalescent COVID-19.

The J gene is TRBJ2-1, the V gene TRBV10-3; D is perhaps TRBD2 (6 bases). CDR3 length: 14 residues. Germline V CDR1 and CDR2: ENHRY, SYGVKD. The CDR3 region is CATSRPGEENEQFF. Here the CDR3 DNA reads TGTGCGACCTCCCGGCCGGGAGAGGAGAATGAGCAGTTCTTC.

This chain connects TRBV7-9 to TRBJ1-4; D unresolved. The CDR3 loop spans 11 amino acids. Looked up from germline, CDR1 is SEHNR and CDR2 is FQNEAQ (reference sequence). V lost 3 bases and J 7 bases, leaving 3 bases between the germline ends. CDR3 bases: TGTGCCAGCAGCTTTCTTGAAAAACTGTTTTTT. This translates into CASSFLEKLFF.

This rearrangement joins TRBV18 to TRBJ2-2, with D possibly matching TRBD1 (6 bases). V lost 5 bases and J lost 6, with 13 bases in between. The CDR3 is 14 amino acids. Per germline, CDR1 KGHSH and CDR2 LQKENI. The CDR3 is CASSALQGSGELFF. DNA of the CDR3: TGTGCCAGCTCAGCTCTGCAGGGGTCCGGGGAGCTGTTTTTT.

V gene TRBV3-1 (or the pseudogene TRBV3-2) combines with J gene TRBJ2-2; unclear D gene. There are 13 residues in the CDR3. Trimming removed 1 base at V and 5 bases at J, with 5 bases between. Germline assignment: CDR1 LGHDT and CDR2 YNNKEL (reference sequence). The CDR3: CASSQGTTGELFF. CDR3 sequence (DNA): TGTGCCAGCAGCCAAGGAACTACCGGGGAGCTGTTTTTT.

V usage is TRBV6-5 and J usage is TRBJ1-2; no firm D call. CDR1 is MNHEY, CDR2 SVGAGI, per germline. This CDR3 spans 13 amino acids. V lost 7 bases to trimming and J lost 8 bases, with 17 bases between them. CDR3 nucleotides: TGTGCCAGCAAACAGCCTCCTGAAAAGGGCTACACCTTC. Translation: CASKQPPEKGYTF.

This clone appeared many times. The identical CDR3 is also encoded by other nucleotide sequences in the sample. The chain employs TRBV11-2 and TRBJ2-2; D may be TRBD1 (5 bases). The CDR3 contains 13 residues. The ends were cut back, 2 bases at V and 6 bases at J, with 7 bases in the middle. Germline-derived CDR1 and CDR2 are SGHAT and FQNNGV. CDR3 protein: CASSLPGPGELFF. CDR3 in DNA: TGTGCCAGCAGCTTACCAGGGCCCGGGGAGCTGTTTTTT. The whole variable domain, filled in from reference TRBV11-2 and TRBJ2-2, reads EAGVAQSPRYKIIEKRQSVAFWCNPISGHATLYWYQQILGQGPKLLIQFQNNGVVDDSQLPKDRFSAERLKGVDSTLKIQPAKLEDSAVYLCASSLPGPGELFFGEGSRLTVL.

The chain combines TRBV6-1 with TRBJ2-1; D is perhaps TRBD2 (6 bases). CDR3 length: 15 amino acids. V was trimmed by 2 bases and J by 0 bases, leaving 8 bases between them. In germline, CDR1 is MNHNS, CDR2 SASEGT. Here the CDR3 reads CASSERGSSYNEQFF. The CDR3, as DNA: TGTGCCAGCAGTGAACGGGGGAGCTCCTACAATGAGCAGTTCTTC.

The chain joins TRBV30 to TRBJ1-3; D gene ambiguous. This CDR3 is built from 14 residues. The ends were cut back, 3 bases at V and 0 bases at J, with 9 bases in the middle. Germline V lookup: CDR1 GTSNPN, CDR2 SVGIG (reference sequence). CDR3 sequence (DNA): TGTGCCTGGAGACGGGTGAGCTCTGGAAACACCATATATTTT. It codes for CAWRRVSSGNTIYF.

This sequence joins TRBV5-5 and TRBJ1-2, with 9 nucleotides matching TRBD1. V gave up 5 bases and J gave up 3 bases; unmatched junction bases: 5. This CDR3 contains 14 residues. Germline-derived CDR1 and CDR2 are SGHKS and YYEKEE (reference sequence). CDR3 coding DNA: TGTGCCAGCAGTTACCGGGACAGGGACTATGGCTACACCTTC. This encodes CASSYRDRDYGYTF.

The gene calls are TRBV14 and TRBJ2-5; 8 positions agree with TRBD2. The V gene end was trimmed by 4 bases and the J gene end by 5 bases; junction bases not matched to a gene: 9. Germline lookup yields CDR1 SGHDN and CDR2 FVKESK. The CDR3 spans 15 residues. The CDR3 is CASSPYGGASETQYF. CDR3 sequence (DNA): TGTGCCAGCAGCCCATACGGGGGGGCGAGTGAGACCCAGTACTTC.

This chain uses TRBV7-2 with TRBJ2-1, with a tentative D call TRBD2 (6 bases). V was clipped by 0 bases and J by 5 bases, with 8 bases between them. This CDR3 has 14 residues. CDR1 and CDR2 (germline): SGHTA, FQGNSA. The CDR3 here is CASSLARGDNEQFF. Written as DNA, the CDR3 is TGTGCCAGCAGCTTAGCGCGGGGAGACAATGAGCAGTTCTTC.

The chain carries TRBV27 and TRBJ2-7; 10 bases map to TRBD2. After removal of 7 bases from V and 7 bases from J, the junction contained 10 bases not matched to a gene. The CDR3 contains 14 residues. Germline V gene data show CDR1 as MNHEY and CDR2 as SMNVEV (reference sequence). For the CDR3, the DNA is TGTGCCAGCACCCGAGCGGGAGGGCCGGGTGAGCAGTACTTC. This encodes CASTRAGGPGEQYF.

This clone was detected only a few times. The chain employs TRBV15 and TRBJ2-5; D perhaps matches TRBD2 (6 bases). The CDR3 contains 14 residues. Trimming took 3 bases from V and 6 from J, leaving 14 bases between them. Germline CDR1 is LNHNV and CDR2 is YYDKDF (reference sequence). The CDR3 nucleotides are TGTGCCACCAGCAGGCCCCCCGGGAGCCAGACCCAGTACTTC. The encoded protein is CATSRPPGSQTQYF.

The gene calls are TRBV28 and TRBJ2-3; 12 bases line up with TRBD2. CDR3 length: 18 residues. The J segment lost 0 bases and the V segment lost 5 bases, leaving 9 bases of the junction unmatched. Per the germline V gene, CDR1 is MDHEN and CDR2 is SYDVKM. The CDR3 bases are TGTGCCAGCAGTGAGTTACTAGCGGGAGGTGCGAGCACAGATACGCAGTATTTT. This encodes CASSELLAGGASTDTQYF.

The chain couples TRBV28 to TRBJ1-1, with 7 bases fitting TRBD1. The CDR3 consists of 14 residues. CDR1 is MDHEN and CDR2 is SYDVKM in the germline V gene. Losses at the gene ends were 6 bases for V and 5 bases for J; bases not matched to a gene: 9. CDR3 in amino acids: CASRTGDLMTEAFF. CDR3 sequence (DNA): TGTGCCAGCAGAACAGGGGATCTTATGACTGAAGCTTTCTTT.

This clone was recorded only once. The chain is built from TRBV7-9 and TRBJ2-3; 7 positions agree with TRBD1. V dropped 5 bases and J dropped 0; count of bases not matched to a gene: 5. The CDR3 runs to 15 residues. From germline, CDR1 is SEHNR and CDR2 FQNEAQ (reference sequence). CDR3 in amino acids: CASSLGQASTDTQYF. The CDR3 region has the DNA TGTGCCAGCAGCCTCGGACAGGCTAGCACAGATACGCAGTATTTT. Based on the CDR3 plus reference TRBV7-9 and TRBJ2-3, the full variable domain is DTGVSQNPRHKITKRGQNVTFRCDPISEHNRLYWYRQTLGQGPEFLTYFQNEAQLEKSRLLSDRFSAERPKGSFSTLEIQRTEQGDSAMYLCASSLGQASTDTQYFGPGTRLTVL.

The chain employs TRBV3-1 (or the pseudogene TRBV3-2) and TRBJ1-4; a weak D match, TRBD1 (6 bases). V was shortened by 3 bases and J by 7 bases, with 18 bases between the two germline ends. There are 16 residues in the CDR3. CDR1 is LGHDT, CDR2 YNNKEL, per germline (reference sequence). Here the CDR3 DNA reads TGTGCCAGCAGCCAGGGTTGGACAGTCCGGGGTGAAAAACTGTTTTTT. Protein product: CASSQGWTVRGEKLFF.

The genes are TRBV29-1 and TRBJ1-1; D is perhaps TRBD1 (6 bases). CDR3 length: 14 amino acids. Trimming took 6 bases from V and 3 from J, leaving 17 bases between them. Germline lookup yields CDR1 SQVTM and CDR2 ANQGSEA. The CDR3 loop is CSVSGAPGDTEAFF. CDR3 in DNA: TGCAGCGTGTCAGGGGCACCTGGGGACACTGAAGCTTTCTTT.

The CDR3 DNA reads TGTGCCAGCAGCCCCCACCTTGGACAGGGGGTTTCGCGGGAGCAGTACTTC. As protein: CASSPHLGQGVSREQYF. This chain connects TRBV3-1 (or the pseudogene TRBV3-2) to TRBJ2-7; TRBD1 matches at 10 bases. Germline-derived CDR1 and CDR2 are LGHDT and YNNKEL (reference sequence). The CDR3 loop spans 17 amino acids. Germline trimming cut 4 bases from V and 7 bases from J; bases unmatched to any gene: 16.

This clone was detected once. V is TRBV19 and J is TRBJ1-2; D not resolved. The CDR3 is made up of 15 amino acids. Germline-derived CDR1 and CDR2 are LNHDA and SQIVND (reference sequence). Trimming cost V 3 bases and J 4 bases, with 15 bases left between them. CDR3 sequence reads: CASSIGNWESYGYTF. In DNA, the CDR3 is TGTGCCAGTAGTATTGGGAATTGGGAGAGCTATGGCTACACCTTC.

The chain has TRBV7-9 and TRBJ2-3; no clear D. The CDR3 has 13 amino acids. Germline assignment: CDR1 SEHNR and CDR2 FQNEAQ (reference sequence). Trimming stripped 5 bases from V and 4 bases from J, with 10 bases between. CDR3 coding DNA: TGTGCCAGCAGCCCCCCCGGAGCAGATACGCAGTATTTT. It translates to CASSPPGADTQYF.

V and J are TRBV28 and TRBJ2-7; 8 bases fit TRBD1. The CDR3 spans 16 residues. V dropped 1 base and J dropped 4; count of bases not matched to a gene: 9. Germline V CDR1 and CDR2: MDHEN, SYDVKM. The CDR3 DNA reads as TGTGCCAGCAGTTTATCCACCAGGGGGCGTCTATACGAGCAGTACTTC. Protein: CASSLSTRGRLYEQYF.